This record looks at one T cell receptor (beta chain) sequence and its context. This CDR3 spans 15 amino acids. Trimming removed 4 bases from V and 7 bases from J; junction bases left unmatched: 10. Germline CDR1 LNHDA, CDR2 SQIVND (reference sequence). The data were taken from a study of cytomegalovirus exposure and HLA in healthy donors. A multiplex PCR was run with 60 Vbeta primers and 13 Jbeta primers. Sequencing used immunoSEQ multiplex PCR; TCRdb keeps in-frame clones, though not all of them. The sample has 150,000 or so clones, approximately 82% seen once. The sequencing sample was made of PBMCs. The chain is built from TRBV19 and TRBJ2-1; 7 nucleotides agree with TRBD1. The receptor comes from a man between 18 and 29 years old in good health and CMV-seropositive. The CDR3 DNA reads as TGTGCCAGTAGTACCGACAGGGCAAAGACTAATGAGCAGTTCTTC. Translated, it gives CASSTDRAKTNEQFF.